What follows are 14 T cell receptor beta chains derived from one specimen sequenced in a study of T cell clones after liver transplantation. TCRdb's table, derived via immunoSEQ multiplex PCR, lists solely in-frame clones and lacks some. Counted here are roughly 50,000 clones, about 81% occurring once; the ten biggest clones make up approximately 8%. Sequences were derived from CD4+ T cells from blood, sampled before liver transplant. These receptor sequences come from a human donor who received a liver transplant.

This chain connects TRBV6-7 to TRBJ2-2; 9 bases match TRBD2. TRBV6-7 is known as an ORF, though its function is uncertain. The CDR3 runs to 14 residues. With V trimmed by 5 bases and J by 6 bases, 4 bases remained unmatched. The CDR3 coding sequence is TGTGCCAGCAGTCGCAGCGGGAGGCCCGGGGAGCTGTTTTTT. The encoded protein is CASSRSGRPGELFF.

The table lists this clone with a count of one. The chain links TRBV7-2 to TRBJ2-1; no reliable D call. The germline CDR1 and CDR2 sequences are SGHTA and FQGNSA. The CDR3 contains 12 residues. The V and J ends lost 1 base and 8 bases respectively, with 6 bases between them. The CDR3 is CASSLVGYEQFF. The CDR3 bases are TGTGCCAGCAGCTTAGTGGGCTATGAGCAGTTCTTC.

This clone was observed once. This sequence joins TRBV2 and TRBJ2-2; D perhaps matches TRBD1 (6 bases). CDR3 size: 15 residues. The germline V and J ends were trimmed by 3 bases and 4 bases, with 12 bases remaining between them. Germline CDR1 reads SNHLY; CDR2 reads FYNNEI. CDR3 in DNA: TGTGCCAGCAGTGATGTACAGGGTGGCACCGGGGAGCTGTTTTTT. This sequence encodes CASSDVQGGTGELFF. The full variable domain, its missing parts supplied by reference TRBV2 and TRBJ2-2, is EPEVTQTPSHQVTQMGQEVILRCVPISNHLYFYWYRQILGQKVEFLVSFYNNEISEKSEIFDDQFSVERPDGSNFTLKIRSTKLEDSAMYFCASSDVQGGTGELFFGEGSRLTVL.

This clone came up a few times. The genes are TRBV6-1 and TRBJ1-5, with D possibly being TRBD1 (5 bases). This CDR3 is 15 amino acids long. V was cut by 4 bases and J by 4 bases, with 14 bases left in between. Germline-derived CDR1 and CDR2 are MNHNS and SASEGT. In nucleotides, the CDR3 is TGTGCCAGCAGTGCCCCGACAGATCCAAATCAGCCCCAGCATTTT. Encoded protein: CASSAPTDPNQPQHF.

Within the sample, this clone is medium-sized (0.01 to 0.1%). The J gene is TRBJ1-5, the V gene TRBV19, with 7 nucleotides matching TRBD1. With 4 bases clipped from V and 4 bases from J, the junction kept 4 bases outside the gene matches. Germline CDR1 and CDR2: LNHDA and SQIVND (reference sequence). The CDR3 sequence is 14 residues long. This CDR3 reads CASSTGQLNQPQHF. The CDR3 DNA sequence: TGTGCCAGTAGTACGGGACAGCTAAATCAGCCCCAGCATTTT.

The chain combines TRBV14 with TRBJ1-1, with a weak D call TRBD1 (6 bases). V dropped 7 bases and J dropped 0 bases, with 9 bases sitting between them. CDR1 SGHDN and CDR2 FVKESK come from the germline V gene. This CDR3 spans 13 amino acids. This CDR3 is CASTRQVNTEAFF. The DNA for the CDR3 is TGTGCCAGCACCCGACAGGTGAACACTGAAGCTTTCTTT.

Here the CDR3 reads CATSLGLAGNEQFF. For the CDR3, the DNA is TGTGCCACCTCGCTGGGACTAGCGGGGAATGAGCAGTTCTTC. V gene TRBV27 combines with J gene TRBJ2-1, with 13 bases lining up with TRBD2. This CDR3 has 14 amino acids. Germline lookup yields CDR1 MNHEY and CDR2 SMNVEV (reference sequence). The ends lost 10 bases at V and 7 bases at J; junction bases unmatched: 7.

The CDR3 region is CASIQSMNTEAFF. In nucleotides, the CDR3 is TGCGCCAGTATACAGAGCATGAACACTGAAGCTTTCTTT. The chain joins TRBV10-2 to TRBJ1-1; D is unresolved. Trimming stripped 9 bases from V and 0 bases from J, with 11 bases between. The CDR3 has 13 amino acids. Germline CDR1 and CDR2: WSHSY and SAAADI.

Remarks on this clone: At one of its ends the junction is not consistent with the germline gene, which may arise from a read error. V usage is TRBV6-1 and J usage is TRBJ2-7; the match to TRBD1 covers 8 bases. Germline V lookup: CDR1 MNHNS, CDR2 SASEGT. This CDR3 is built from 13 residues. The CDR3 is CAGRTGSLPEQYF. The CDR3, as DNA: TGTGCCGGCAGGACAGGGTCTCTTCCCGAGCAGTACTTC.

This chain links TRBV27 with TRBJ2-5; 8 bases fit TRBD2. Germline V lookup: CDR1 MNHEY, CDR2 SMNVEV (reference sequence). Unmatched junction bases numbered 8, after V lost 2 bases and J lost 3 bases. The CDR3 has 16 amino acids. In nucleotides, the CDR3 is TGTGCCAGCAGTTTAAAACAGCGGGGGCCCGAAGAGACCCAGTACTTC. Protein: CASSLKQRGPEETQYF.

The chain is built from TRBV5-5 and TRBJ1-3; a possible D gene is TRBD1 (6 bases). The length of the CDR3 is 17 residues. CDR1 SGHKS and CDR2 YYEKEE come from the germline V gene (reference sequence). V was clipped by 0 bases and J by 0 bases, with 13 bases between them. The CDR3 coding sequence is TGTGCCAGCAGCTTGGTGGTCAGGGGAAACTCTGGAAACACCATATATTTT. Translating gives CASSLVVRGNSGNTIYF. The variable domain in full, completed from reference TRBV5-5 and TRBJ1-3, reads DAGVTQSPTHLIKTRGQQVTLRCSPISGHKSVSWYQQVLGQGPQFIFQYYEKEERGRGNFPDRFSARQFPNYSSELNVNALLLGDSALYLCASSLVVRGNSGNTIYFGEGSWLTVV.

The rearrangement uses TRBV7-9 and TRBJ1-4; no firm D call. The CDR3 has 13 residues. In germline, CDR1 is SEHNR, CDR2 FQNEAQ (reference sequence). Trimming took off 5 bases at V and 5 bases at J, with 9 bases between the two ends. The DNA for the CDR3 is TGTGCCAGCAGCCCAGTCAGGAATGAAAAACTGTTTTTT. It codes for CASSPVRNEKLFF.

V usage is TRBV28 and J usage is TRBJ2-1; the match to TRBD2 covers 11 bases. Trimming removed 5 bases from V and 6 bases from J; junction bases left unmatched: 9. Germline CDR1 MDHEN, CDR2 SYDVKM. The CDR3 has 16 amino acids. The CDR3: CASSPQTSGKSNEQFF. CDR3 DNA sequence: TGTGCCAGCAGTCCGCAGACTAGCGGGAAATCCAATGAGCAGTTCTTC.

This clone was found once. This rearrangement joins TRBV19 to TRBJ2-2, with TRBD1 as a possible D gene (5 bases). Germline CDR1 LNHDA, CDR2 SQIVND (reference sequence). V lost 3 bases, J lost 5 bases, and 10 bases lay in between. This CDR3 has 14 amino acids. CDR3 nucleotide sequence: TGTGCCAGTAGTATCCAAAGACAGACCGGGGAGCTGTTTTTT. Translated: CASSIQRQTGELFF.